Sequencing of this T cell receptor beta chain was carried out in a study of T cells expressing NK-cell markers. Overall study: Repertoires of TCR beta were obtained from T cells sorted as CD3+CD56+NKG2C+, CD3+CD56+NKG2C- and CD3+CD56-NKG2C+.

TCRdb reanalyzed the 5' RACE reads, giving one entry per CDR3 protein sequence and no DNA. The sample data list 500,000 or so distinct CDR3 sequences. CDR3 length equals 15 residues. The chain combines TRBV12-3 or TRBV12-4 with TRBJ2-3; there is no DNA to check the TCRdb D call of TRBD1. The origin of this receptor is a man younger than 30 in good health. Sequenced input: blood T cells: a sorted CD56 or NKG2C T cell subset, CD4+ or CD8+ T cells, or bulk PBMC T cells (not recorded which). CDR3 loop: CASSRAGTGADTQYF.